This T cell receptor beta chain was sequenced in a study of regulatory T cells in long-lasting Graves disease. Noted time point: newly diagnosed GD, antithyroid drugs for less than 3 months. The authors made the TCR library using RNA they extracted from PBMCs. There are 12 residues in the CDR3. Between the trimmed V and J ends, which lost 2 bases and 8 bases, there was a span of 10 bases. CDR1 and CDR2 from the germline V gene are MNHEY and SMNVEV (reference sequence). Sequencing libraries for TCR beta were prepared with iRepertoire HTBI primers and Arm-PCR of CDR3 regions. TCRdb reprocessed the multiplex PCR reads with MiXCR, giving one entry per CDR3 protein. Of 580,000 or so distinct CDR3 sequences listed, 15% to 20% were seen once; the top ten hold 12%. This clonotype came up a few times. In addition, the sample was reused for a study of T cells in Graves' hyperthyroidism and ophthalmopathy.

The chain links TRBV27 to TRBJ2-7; D is undetermined. Sequences were derived from peripheral blood mononuclear cells (PBMCs), sampled at new diagnosis, from a patient treated with antithyroid drugs. The sequence was obtained from a young man with Graves disease. The CDR3 is CASSLDGNQQYF. CDR3 DNA: TGTGCCAGCAGTTTAGACGGAAATCAGCAGTACTTC.